Listed here are 3 T cell receptor beta chains from one sample, sequenced in a study of blood T cells in healthy people across ages. A sample-barcoded 5' primer and a J-beta primer mix were used in a second PCR of roughly 7 to 12 cycles. From the 5' RACE reads, TCRdb called clonotypes with MiXCR, one entry per CDR3 protein. The sample gives about 830,000 distinct CDR3 sequences, 55% to 75% of which show up once; over 20% is in the top ten. Material for sequencing was blood. The receptors originated from a man aged 25-45 years in good health.

This clonotype was observed a handful of times. This chain links TRBV10-3 with TRBJ2-7; 7 positions match TRBD1. This CDR3 region has 14 residues. V lost 4 bases to trimming and J lost 2 bases; unmatched junction nucleotides: 5. Looked up from germline, CDR1 is ENHRY and CDR2 is SYGVKD. The CDR3 spells CAISGGQPPYEQYF. In DNA, the CDR3 is TGTGCCATCAGTGGGGGACAGCCTCCCTACGAGCAGTACTTC.

V is TRBV7-2 and J is TRBJ2-1; D is perhaps TRBD2 (6 bases). Trimming stripped 5 bases from V and 6 bases from J, with 14 bases between. The CDR3 is made up of 14 amino acids. Germline V gene sequence: CDR1 SGHTA, CDR2 FQGNSA. CDR3 in DNA: TGTGCCAGCAGCCGGGACTTCGTATTCAATGAGCAGTTCTTC. Translation gives CASSRDFVFNEQFF.

The CDR3 DNA reads TGCAGTGCTAGAGATACAGGGGGCGGTGGCTACACCTTC. Amino acid sequence: CSARDTGGGGYTF. The V call is TRBV20-1, the J call TRBJ1-2; 9 nucleotides match TRBD1. The CDR3 is made up of 13 amino acids. Germline-derived CDR1 and CDR2 are DFQATT and SNEGSKA (reference sequence). J was trimmed by 7 bases and V by 0 bases; bases with no gene match: 3.